The clone carrying this TCR beta chain has just one count. This specimen comes from a study of OX40 agonist ivuxolimab in advanced cancers. Sequencing was performed with immunoSEQ multiplex PCR; in TCRdb, only in-frame clones are kept and a portion is missing. The table shows tens of thousands of clones, with around nine tenths occurring only once. This specimen was CD4+ or CD8+ T cells sorted from blood, taken in a trial of the OX40 agonist ivuxolimab. The origin of this receptor is an adult with an advanced solid tumor such as melanoma, head and neck, liver or kidney cancer.

The CDR3 region has the DNA TGTGCCAGCAGCGTTGTAGGGATCTCCTACGAGCAGTACTTC. Its translation is CASSVVGISYEQYF. V is TRBV5-6 and J is TRBJ2-7; D not certain. CDR3 length: 14 residues. Germline CDR1 SGHDT, CDR2 YYEEEE. V was pared by 4 bases and J by 0 bases, with 11 bases between.